This TCR beta chain was found in a study of T-cell reconstitution after alpha-beta-depleted transplantation in children. Whole-study results and caveats: Newly generated T cells supplied most T-cell counts and diversity one year post-transplant. It was surviving recipient T cells and thymic progenitors that gave some patients high TCRbeta diversity at day 60. About two months after transplant, alpha-beta T cells reportedly came from several hundred expanded graft clones.

This clonotype showed up just a few times. Its antigen remains unknown. Library preparation (for TCRbeta) was performed with unique molecular identifiers. TCRdb independently ran MiXCR on the PCR reads; one entry per CDR3 protein. In the table there are more than 400,000 distinct CDR3 sequences, roughly 10% of which are singletons. This CDR3 contains 14 residues. The V end was cut by 10 bases, the J end by 10 bases, with 22 bases between. Germline CDR1 MDHEN, CDR2 SYDVKM. This receptor was taken from a female patient aged 2-9 years who had a stem cell transplant for aplastic anemia, so the T cells may come from the graft donor. The chain carries TRBV28 and TRBJ1-4, with D possibly being TRBD1 (5 bases). This specimen was PBMCs, mostly from graft donor cells, taken 180 days after TCRalphabeta/CD19-depleted stem cell transplant. The CDR3 region has the DNA TGTGCCACCCGTATCGGGAGGGGAAAAGGAAAACTGTTTTTT. Protein sequence: CATRIGRGKGKLFF.